These 28 T cell receptor beta chains were all obtained from the same sample, sequenced in a study of shared clonotypes between healthy human individuals. Libraries were prepared by immunoSEQ multiplex PCR; TCRdb keeps only in-frame clonotypes and omits some of them. Among around 2.3 million clones listed, around 95% were seen once. Sample: naive CD4+ T cells sorted from blood. Subset denoted: CD45RA+ positively selected. Receptor source: a man between 18 and 35 years old in good health.

The chain links TRBV6-6 to TRBJ2-5; unclear D gene. The CDR3 extends over 15 amino acids. V was clipped by 0 bases and J by 5 bases, with 13 bases between them. Germline CDR1 reads MNHNY; CDR2 reads SVGAGI (reference sequence). The CDR3 sequence: CASSYSGYKGETQYF. Here the CDR3 DNA reads TGTGCCAGCAGTTACTCGGGGTATAAAGGGGAGACCCAGTACTTC.

This chain uses TRBV6-1 with TRBJ1-1; D perhaps matches TRBD1 (6 bases). The CDR3 sequence is 13 residues long. Trimming left V 7 bases short and J 2 bases short, with 11 bases between. Germline CDR1 is MNHNS and CDR2 is SASEGT. CDR3 sequence reads: CASKGETNTEAFF. DNA for the CDR3: TGTGCCAGCAAGGGGGAGACTAACACTGAAGCTTTCTTT.

Concerning this clone itself: Within the sample, other DNA sequences also encode this same CDR3. J is TRBJ2-3 and V is TRBV28, with D hard to call. From germline, CDR1 is MDHEN and CDR2 SYDVKM. Trimming cost V 6 bases and J 2 bases, with 9 bases left between them. This CDR3 has 13 amino acids. DNA for the CDR3: TGTGCCAGCAGCTCCCCCAACACAGATACGCAGTATTTT. Translated: CASSSPNTDTQYF.

The gene calls are TRBV6-6 and TRBJ1-4, with 9 positions matching TRBD1. The CDR3 totals 16 residues. Germline CDR1 and CDR2: MNHNY and SVGAGI (reference sequence). The J segment lost 3 bases and the V segment lost 6 bases, leaving 8 bases of the junction unmatched. CDR3 region: CASSLTGGRANEKLFF. The CDR3 region has the DNA TGTGCCAGCAGCCTGACAGGGGGGCGGGCTAATGAAAAACTGTTTTTT.

The chain joins TRBV30 to TRBJ2-7; 10 bases align to TRBD1. CDR3 size: 15 residues. From germline, CDR1 is GTSNPN and CDR2 SVGIG (reference sequence). The ends lost 3 bases at V and 3 bases at J; junction bases unmatched: 8. The CDR3 protein is CAWREPGQGIYEQYF. The DNA for the CDR3 is TGTGCCTGGAGAGAACCGGGACAGGGGATCTACGAGCAGTACTTC. The full variable domain, with the rest looked up from reference TRBV30 and TRBJ2-7, is SQTIHQWPATLVQPVGSPLSLECTVEGTSNPNLYWYRQAAGRGLQLLFYSVGIGQISSEVPQNLSASRPQDRQFILSSKKLLLSDSGFYLCAWREPGQGIYEQYFGPGTRLTVT.

The chain recombines TRBV21-1 with TRBJ2-7. TRBV21-1 is labeled a pseudogene. CDR3 length: 11 amino acids. The CDR3 DNA sequence: TGTGCCAGCAGCACCGACTACGAGCAGTACTTC. Its protein product is CASSTDYEQYF.

This CDR3 is CASSEGQANSPLHF. The CDR3 bases are TGTGCCAGCAGTGAGGGACAGGCCAATTCACCCCTCCACTTT. The gene calls are TRBV6-1 and TRBJ1-6, with TRBD1 identical over 8 bases. Trimming cost V 3 bases and J 7 bases; bases outside gene matches: 2. In germline, CDR1 is MNHNS, CDR2 SASEGT. The CDR3 is 14 amino acids.

CDR3: CASSLPGQGISYEQYF. CDR3 coding DNA: TGTGCCAGCAGCTTGCCGGGACAGGGGATCTCCTACGAGCAGTACTTC. The chain employs TRBV7-9 and TRBJ2-7; TRBD1 agrees at 10 bases. The CDR3 consists of 16 residues. The V gene's germline CDR1 is SEHNR and CDR2 FQNEAQ (reference sequence). The V segment lost 3 bases and the J segment 0 bases; nucleotides outside the gene matches: 5.

The rearrangement joins TRBV7-9 to TRBJ1-2; D might be TRBD1 (6 bases). Between the trimmed V and J ends, which lost 1 base and 4 bases, there was a span of 13 bases. This CDR3 spans 15 amino acids. Germline V gives CDR1 SEHNR, CDR2 FQNEAQ (reference sequence). CDR3 coding DNA: TGTGCCAGCAGCTTAGTTCTAGGGACATTCTATGGCTACACCTTC. It codes for CASSLVLGTFYGYTF.

V and J are TRBV10-3 and TRBJ2-7, with a weak D call TRBD1 (5 bases). The CDR3 totals 14 residues. Germline loops: CDR1 ENHRY, CDR2 SYGVKD. With 1 base removed from V and 2 bases from J, the gap between germline ends came to 9 bases. The DNA of the CDR3 is TGTGCCATCAGTGAGTTCTCAGGGACCTACGAGCAGTACTTC. Translation: CAISEFSGTYEQYF.

The V call is TRBV10-2, the J call TRBJ2-7, with 8 positions matching TRBD2. The V and J ends lost 8 bases and 3 bases, in that order; junction bases with no gene match: 3. Germline assignment: CDR1 WSHSY and CDR2 SAAADI. The CDR3 has 12 amino acids. CDR3: CASAGGVYEQYF. The CDR3, as DNA: TGCGCCAGCGCCGGGGGGGTCTACGAGCAGTACTTC.

V is TRBV5-1 and J is TRBJ2-5; a weak D match, TRBD2 (6 bases). The CDR3 length is 16 residues. V was shortened by 4 bases and J by 5 bases, with 21 bases between the two germline ends. The germline V gene encodes CDR1 SGHRS and CDR2 YFSETQ. CDR3 sequence reads: CASSGAVGGVGETQYF. Here the CDR3 DNA reads TGCGCCAGCAGCGGCGCGGTTGGAGGGGTAGGGGAGACCCAGTACTTC.

The chain employs TRBV18 and TRBJ2-3; 8 bases are shared with TRBD2. With V trimmed by 3 bases and J by 4 bases, 12 bases remained unmatched. In germline, CDR1 is KGHSH, CDR2 LQKENI. This CDR3 region has 17 residues. The CDR3 nucleotides are TGTGCCAGCTCACCCCCGATAGCGGGGCTGGGGTCAGATACGCAGTATTTT. It specifies CASSPPIAGLGSDTQYF. Full variable domain (missing parts from reference TRBV18 and TRBJ2-3): NAGVMQNPRHLVRRRGQEARLRCSPMKGHSHVYWYRQLPEEGLKFMVYLQKENIIDESGMPKERFSAEFPKEGPSILRIQQVVRGDSAAYFCASSPPIAGLGSDTQYFGPGTRLTVL.

V is TRBV14 and J is TRBJ2-2, with no clear D. Trimming took 1 base from V and 2 from J, leaving 8 bases between them. The CDR3 runs to 15 residues. The germline gives CDR1 SGHDN, CDR2 FVKESK. The DNA for the CDR3 is TGTGCCAGCAGCCAAGGAGGCAGAAACACCGGGGAGCTGTTTTTT. It yields the protein CASSQGGRNTGELFF.

In DNA form, the CDR3 reads TGTGCCAGTAGTATAGGTCCAGAGTTCACCGGGGAGCTGTTTTTT. Protein product: CASSIGPEFTGELFF. V is TRBV19 and J is TRBJ2-2, with D unresolved. The CDR3 is 15 amino acids. Per the germline V gene, CDR1 is LNHDA and CDR2 is SQIVND (reference sequence). V was trimmed by 1 base and J by 4 bases, leaving 10 bases between them.

This clone occurred once. The chain employs TRBV5-4 and TRBJ2-3, with TRBD2 matching over 7 bases. The CDR3 spans 16 residues. CDR1 SGHNT and CDR2 YYREEE come from the germline V gene (reference sequence). Trimming removed 3 bases from V and 0 bases from J; junction bases left unmatched: 7. CDR3 sequence (DNA): TGTGCCAGCAGCTCGATAGCGGGCAAAAGCACAGATACGCAGTATTTT. This sequence encodes CASSSIAGKSTDTQYF.

The J gene is TRBJ1-5, the V gene TRBV27, with D tentatively TRBD1 (5 bases). The CDR3 is 16 amino acids. V lost 6 bases, J lost 5 bases, and 20 bases lay in between. Germline assignment: CDR1 MNHEY and CDR2 SMNVEV (reference sequence). The CDR3 is CASSSFGTGLDQPQHF. The CDR3 coding sequence is TGTGCCAGCAGCTCTTTCGGGACGGGCCTCGATCAGCCCCAGCATTTT.

The sample holds one count of this clone. The V gene is TRBV7-2, the J gene TRBJ1-2; no firm D call. Germline lookup yields CDR1 SGHTA and CDR2 FQGNSA. There are 14 residues in the CDR3. The ends were cut back, 1 base at V and 1 base at J, with 7 bases in the middle. Written as DNA, the CDR3 is TGTGCCAGCAGCTTAGTACAGCTTAACTATGGCTACACCTTC. Residues: CASSLVQLNYGYTF.

Remarks on this clone: The identical CDR3 is also encoded by other nucleotide sequences in the sample. The gene calls are TRBV30 and TRBJ1-2; no reliable D call. This CDR3 has 11 amino acids. Looked up from germline, CDR1 is GTSNPN and CDR2 is SVGIG (reference sequence). Trimming shortened V by 0 bases and J by 3 bases, and 2 bases separated the two germline ends. As DNA, the CDR3 is TGTGCCTGGAGTGTTGACTATGGCTACACCTTC. The encoded protein is CAWSVDYGYTF.

The chain joins TRBV5-6 to TRBJ1-2; 8 bases agree with TRBD1. The germline V gene has CDR1 SGHDT and CDR2 YYEEEE. With V trimmed by 3 bases and J by 2 bases, 3 bases remained unmatched. CDR3 length: 14 amino acids. The CDR3 DNA follows: TGTGCCAGCAGCTGGTGGACAGGGAACTATGGCTACACCTTC. Translating it yields CASSWWTGNYGYTF.

The chain recombines TRBV6-5 with TRBJ2-7; TRBD1 might be the D (5 bases). The CDR3 covers 13 residues. V dropped 6 bases and J dropped 6 bases, with 15 bases sitting between them. Per germline, CDR1 MNHEY and CDR2 SVGAGI. The CDR3 DNA reads as TGTGCCAGCAGCCCGGACAATTTCATCGAGCAGTACTTC. It is translated as CASSPDNFIEQYF.

Details on this clone: This CDR3 is also generated by other DNA sequences in the sample. The CDR3 region is CASSLGTGVSYEQYF. DNA of the CDR3: TGCGCCAGCAGCCTCGGGACAGGGGTTAGCTACGAGCAGTACTTC. V usage is TRBV5-1 and J usage is TRBJ2-7; 10 positions match TRBD1. This CDR3 comprises 15 residues. Trimming cost V 4 bases and J 3 bases; bases outside gene matches: 7. Germline V gives CDR1 SGHRS, CDR2 YFSETQ. Looking up the rest from reference TRBV5-1 and TRBJ2-7 gives the full variable domain: KAGVTQTPRYLIKTRGQQVTLSCSPISGHRSVSWYQQTPGQGLQFLFEYFSETQRNKGNFPGRFSGRQFSNSRSEMNVSTLELGDSALYLCASSLGTGVSYEQYFGPGTRLTVT.

This chain uses TRBV29-1 with TRBJ1-4, with TRBD1 identical over 11 bases. Trimming took 4 bases from V and 8 from J; bases not matched to a gene: 6. CDR3 length: 14 amino acids. Germline V gene lookup returns CDR1 SQVTM and CDR2 ANQGSEA. CDR3 in amino acids: CSVGGQGAEEKLFF. The CDR3 DNA reads as TGCAGCGTTGGAGGACAGGGGGCCGAGGAAAAACTGTTTTTT. The full variable domain, completed using reference TRBV29-1 and TRBJ1-4, is SAVISQKPSRDICQRGTSLTIQCQVDSQVTMMFWYRQQPGQSLTLIATANQGSEATYESGFVIDKFPISRPNLTFSTLTVSNMSPEDSSIYLCSVGGQGAEEKLFFGSGTQLSVL.

The chain is built from TRBV2 and TRBJ2-2, with 9 bases that match TRBD2. There are 17 residues in the CDR3. Germline V CDR1 and CDR2: SNHLY, FYNNEI. Unmatched junction bases numbered 8, after V lost 5 bases and J lost 1 base. CDR3: CASSIISGGQNTGELFF. DNA for the CDR3: TGTGCCAGCAGTATCATTAGCGGGGGCCAGAACACCGGGGAGCTGTTTTTT.

This clone appeared once. The chain employs TRBV5-1 and TRBJ2-7, with D perhaps matching TRBD1 (5 bases). The CDR3 runs to 13 residues. Germline CDR1 and CDR2: SGHRS and YFSETQ. V lost 0 bases to trimming and J lost 7 bases, with 11 bases between them. CDR3 DNA: TGCGCCAGCAGCTTGGCGCTACAGGAGGAGCAGTACTTC. It specifies CASSLALQEEQYF.

The chain couples TRBV28 to TRBJ2-2, with D possibly matching TRBD1 (5 bases). This CDR3 spans 15 amino acids. The germline V gene encodes CDR1 MDHEN and CDR2 SYDVKM. The germline V and J ends were trimmed by 6 bases and 1 base, with 12 bases remaining between them. This chain's CDR3 is CASSLHTGNTGELFF. DNA for the CDR3: TGTGCCAGCAGCCTCCACACAGGGAACACCGGGGAGCTGTTTTTT. The complete variable domain, with remaining parts taken from reference TRBV28 and TRBJ2-2, reads DVKVTQSSRYLVKRTGEKVFLECVQDMDHENMFWYRQDPGLGLRLIYFSYDVKMKEKGDIPEGYSVSREKKERFSLILESASTNQTSMYLCASSLHTGNTGELFFGEGSRLTVL.

The J gene is TRBJ2-7, the V gene TRBV18; tentative D call: TRBD2 (6 bases). The CDR3 is 15 residues long. Per the germline V gene, CDR1 is KGHSH and CDR2 is LQKENI. V lost 1 base, J lost 0 bases, and 10 bases lay in between. CDR3 DNA: TGTGCCAGCTCACCACGGGACTCCAGCTCCTACGAGCAGTACTTC. Amino acid sequence: CASSPRDSSSYEQYF.

J is TRBJ2-1 and V is TRBV29-1, with TRBD2 identical over 7 bases. V trimming: 7 bases; J trimming: 2 bases; junction bases outside the gene matches: 5. The CDR3 is 13 amino acids. Germline CDR1 reads SQVTM; CDR2 reads ANQGSEA. CDR3 loop: CSGAGAPYNEQFF. The CDR3 DNA reads TGCAGCGGTGCGGGAGCGCCCTACAATGAGCAGTTCTTC.